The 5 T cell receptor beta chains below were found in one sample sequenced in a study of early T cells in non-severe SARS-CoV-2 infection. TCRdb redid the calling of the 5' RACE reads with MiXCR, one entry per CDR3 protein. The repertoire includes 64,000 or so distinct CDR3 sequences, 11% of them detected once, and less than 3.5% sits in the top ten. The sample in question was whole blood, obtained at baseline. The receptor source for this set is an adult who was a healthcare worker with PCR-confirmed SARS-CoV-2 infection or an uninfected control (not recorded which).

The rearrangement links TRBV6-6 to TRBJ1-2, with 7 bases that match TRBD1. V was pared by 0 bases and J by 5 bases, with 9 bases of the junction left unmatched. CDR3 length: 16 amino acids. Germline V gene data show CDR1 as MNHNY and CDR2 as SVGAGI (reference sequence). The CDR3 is CASSYSDRTQRYGYTF. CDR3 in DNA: TGTGCCAGCAGTTACTCGGACAGGACCCAGCGATATGGCTACACCTTC.

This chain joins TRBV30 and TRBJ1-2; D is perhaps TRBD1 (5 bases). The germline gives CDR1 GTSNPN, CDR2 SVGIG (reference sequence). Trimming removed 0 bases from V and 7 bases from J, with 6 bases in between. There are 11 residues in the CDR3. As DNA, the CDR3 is TGTGCCTGGAGTGTGGGGCCTGGCTACACCTTC. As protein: CAWSVGPGYTF.

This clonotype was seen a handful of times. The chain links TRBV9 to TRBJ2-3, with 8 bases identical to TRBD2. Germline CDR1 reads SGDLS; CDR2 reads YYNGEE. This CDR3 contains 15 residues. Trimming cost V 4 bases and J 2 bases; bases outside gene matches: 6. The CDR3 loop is CASSISGAITDTQYF. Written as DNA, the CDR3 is TGTGCCAGCAGCATTAGCGGGGCGATCACAGATACGCAGTATTTT.

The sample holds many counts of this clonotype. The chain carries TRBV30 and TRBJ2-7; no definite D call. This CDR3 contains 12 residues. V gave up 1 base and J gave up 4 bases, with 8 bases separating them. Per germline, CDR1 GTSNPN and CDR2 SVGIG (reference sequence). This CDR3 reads CAWSAGGYEQYF. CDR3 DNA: TGTGCCTGGAGTGCCGGTGGGTACGAGCAGTACTTC.

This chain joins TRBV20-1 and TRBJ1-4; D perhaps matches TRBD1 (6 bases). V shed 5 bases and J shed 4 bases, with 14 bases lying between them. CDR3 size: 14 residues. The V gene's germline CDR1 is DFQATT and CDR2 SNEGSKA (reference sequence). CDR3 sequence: CSALPGQLNEKLFF. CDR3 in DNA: TGCAGTGCTCTCCCCGGACAGCTTAATGAAAAACTGTTTTTT.